This entry is about one TCR beta chain. What it recognizes is unknown. The data were taken from a study of OX40 agonist ivuxolimab in advanced cancers. Study summary: Head and neck, renal cell, melanoma or hepatocellular carcinoma were the cancers that dose-escalation patients had. Those enrolled were 82.7% male, with a mean age of around 60 years and ages from roughly 20 to 85. Partial responses were observed in three patients, of whom one had hepatocellular carcinoma and two had cutaneous melanoma. Study findings and constraints: Among T cells, CD8+ cells averaged more expanded clones than CD4+ cells.

Here immunoSEQ multiplex PCR was the method, and the copy in TCRdb shows in-frame clones only, minus some. This table has approximately 73,000 clones, roughly 89% appearing once. The receptor's source is an adult with an advanced solid tumor such as melanoma, head and neck, liver or kidney cancer. Source: CD4+ or CD8+ T cells sorted from blood, taken in a trial of the OX40 agonist ivuxolimab.

The CDR3 region has the DNA TGTGCCAGCAGCTTACTCTCAAACACTGAAGCTTTCTTT. Translating gives CASSLLSNTEAFF. The rearrangement uses TRBV7-3 and TRBJ1-1; D is uncertain. V was pared by 2 bases and J by 2 bases, with 6 bases between. The germline gives CDR1 SGHTA, CDR2 FQGTGA. The CDR3 has 13 residues. The variable domain in full, with the rest retrieved from reference TRBV7-3 and TRBJ1-1, is GAGVSQTPSNKVTEKGKYVELRCDPISGHTALYWYRQSLGQGPEFLIYFQGTGAADDSGLPNDRFFAVRPEGSVSTLKIQRTERGDSAVYLCASSLLSNTEAFFGQGTRLTVV.